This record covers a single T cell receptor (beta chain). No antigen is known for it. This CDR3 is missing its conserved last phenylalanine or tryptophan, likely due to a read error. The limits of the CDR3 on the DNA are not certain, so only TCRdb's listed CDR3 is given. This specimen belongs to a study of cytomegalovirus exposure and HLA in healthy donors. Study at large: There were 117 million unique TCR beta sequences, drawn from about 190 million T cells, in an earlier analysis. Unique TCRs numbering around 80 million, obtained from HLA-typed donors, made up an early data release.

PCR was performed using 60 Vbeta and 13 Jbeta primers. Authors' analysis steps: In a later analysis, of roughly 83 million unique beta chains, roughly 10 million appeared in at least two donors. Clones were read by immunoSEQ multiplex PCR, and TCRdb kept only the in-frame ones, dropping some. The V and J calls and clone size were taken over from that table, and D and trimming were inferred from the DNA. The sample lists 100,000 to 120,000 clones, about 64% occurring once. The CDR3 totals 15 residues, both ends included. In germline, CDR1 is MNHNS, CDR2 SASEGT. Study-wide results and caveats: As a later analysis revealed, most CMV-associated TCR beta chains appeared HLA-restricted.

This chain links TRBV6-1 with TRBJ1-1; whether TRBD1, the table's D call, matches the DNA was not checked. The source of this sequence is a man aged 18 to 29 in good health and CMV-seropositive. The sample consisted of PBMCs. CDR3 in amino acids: CASSVGTGGTRRMRI.